The 24 T cell receptor beta chains in this list originate from one sample, sequenced in a study of blood T cell repertoires in COVID-19. Produced via immunoSEQ multiplex PCR; TCRdb's table is partial and in-frame only. The table shows about 120,000 clones, with 70% to 85% occurring only once. Sequenced sample: peripheral blood. Receptor source: a woman between 70 and 85 years old with acute or convalescent COVID-19.

This clone was recorded once. The chain combines TRBV7-7 with TRBJ2-1; 7 bases are a match to TRBD1. CDR1 and CDR2 (germline): SSHAT, FNYEAQ (reference sequence). The CDR3 is 13 residues long. V lost 5 bases and J lost 9; bases outside the gene matches: 7. The DNA for the CDR3 is TGTGCCAGCAGCCCCGGGACAGCCGGTGAGCAGTTCTTC. Translating it yields CASSPGTAGEQFF.

This chain connects TRBV19 to TRBJ1-5; no clear D. The V end lost 6 bases, the J end lost 2 bases, and 14 bases lay between the germline ends. Germline-derived CDR1 and CDR2 are LNHDA and SQIVND (reference sequence). The CDR3 length is 15 residues. The CDR3 sequence is CASSRRGRGNQPQHF. CDR3 nucleotides: TGTGCCAGTAGCCGACGGGGAAGGGGCAATCAGCCCCAGCATTTT.

Note on this clone: Other DNA sequences in this sample translate to the same CDR3. V gene TRBV2 combines with J gene TRBJ1-3; D gene uncertain. V shed 6 bases and J shed 0 bases, with 12 bases lying between them. CDR3 length equals 15 residues. The germline V gene has CDR1 SNHLY and CDR2 FYNNEI. CDR3: CASRETANSGNTIYF. DNA of the CDR3: TGTGCCAGCAGGGAGACGGCGAACTCTGGAAACACCATATATTTT.

The J gene is TRBJ1-2, the V gene TRBV3-1 (or the pseudogene TRBV3-2); D remains ambiguous. Germline V gene data show CDR1 as LGHDT and CDR2 as YNNKEL (reference sequence). The CDR3 is made up of 15 amino acids. V lost 7 bases and J 2 bases, leaving 17 bases between the germline ends. CDR3 sequence: CASTLSGVYNYGYTF. The CDR3 DNA reads TGTGCCAGCACCCTGAGCGGAGTATACAACTATGGCTACACCTTC.

V usage is TRBV5-5 and J usage is TRBJ1-5, with 9 bases identical to TRBD1. With 0 bases clipped from V and 4 bases from J, the junction kept 8 bases outside the gene matches. CDR3 length: 17 residues. Per germline, CDR1 SGHKS and CDR2 YYEKEE (reference sequence). The CDR3 nucleotides read TGTGCCAGCAGCTTGGCCGTGGGACAGGGAAGGAATCAGCCCCAGCATTTT. This gives the protein CASSLAVGQGRNQPQHF.

The V call is TRBV6-6, the J call TRBJ2-7; 8 bases match TRBD1. CDR1 and CDR2 from the germline V gene are MNHNY and SVGAGI (reference sequence). The CDR3 totals 14 residues. J lost 7 bases, V lost 5 bases, and 10 bases had no gene match. The chain's CDR3 is CASSIGQGAREQYV. The CDR3, as DNA: TGTGCCAGCAGTATCGGACAGGGCGCTCGGGAGCAGTACGTC.

The chain links TRBV13 to TRBJ1-1; D uncertain. CDR3 size: 13 residues. The V end was cut by 5 bases, the J end by 1 base, with 8 bases between. Germline values: CDR1 PRHDT, CDR2 FYEKMQ (reference sequence). CDR3 loop: CASSGGGNTEAFF. The DNA for the CDR3 is TGTGCCAGCAGCGGAGGTGGGAACACTGAAGCTTTCTTT.

V usage is TRBV5-3 and J usage is TRBJ2-7, with D possibly matching TRBD2 (5 bases). TRBV5-3 is noted as an ORF with a role that remains uncertain. Trimming removed 4 bases from V and 0 bases from J, with 14 bases in between. CDR3 size: 15 residues. CDR3: CARSGGLPSSYEQYF. As DNA, the CDR3 is TGTGCCAGAAGCGGTGGACTCCCGAGCTCCTACGAGCAGTACTTC.

The genes are TRBV19 and TRBJ1-2; 10 bases map to TRBD1. The CDR3 spans 14 residues. The ends lost 9 bases at V and 4 bases at J; junction bases unmatched: 8. The germline V gene has CDR1 LNHDA and CDR2 SQIVND (reference sequence). The chain's CDR3 is CASLSGTGVYGYTF. CDR3 DNA: TGTGCCAGCCTCTCGGGGACAGGGGTCTATGGCTACACCTTC.

The rearrangement uses TRBV4-2 and TRBJ2-3; 8 nucleotides align to TRBD1. CDR3 length: 14 amino acids. After removal of 8 bases from V and 1 base from J, the junction contained 5 bases not matched to a gene. CDR1 and CDR2 (germline): LGHNA, YNFKEQ. This CDR3 reads CASLKTGGTDTQYF. CDR3 in DNA: TGTGCCAGCCTTAAGACAGGGGGCACAGATACGCAGTATTTT.

This clone has just one count. The CDR3 spells CASSPLTGPMVQYF. In DNA, the CDR3 is TGTGCCAGCAGCCCCCTCACAGGGCCCATGGTGCAGTATTTT. The chain links TRBV11-2 to TRBJ2-3, with a weak D call TRBD1 (6 bases). CDR1 and CDR2 (germline): SGHAT, FQNNGV. There are 14 residues in the CDR3. Trimming removed 5 bases from V and 11 bases from J, with 20 bases in between.

The chain is built from TRBV10-3 and TRBJ2-5, with a tentative D call TRBD2 (6 bases). Germline CDR1 ENHRY, CDR2 SYGVKD. Trimming took 5 bases from V and 1 from J, leaving 11 bases between them. This CDR3 comprises 14 residues. CDR3 in amino acids: CAISTPGGQETQYF. The CDR3 bases are TGTGCCATCAGTACCCCCGGGGGCCAAGAGACCCAGTACTTC.

CDR3: CASSLYSNLNTEAFF. CDR3 sequence (DNA): TGTGCCAGCAGCTTGTACTCGAACTTGAACACTGAAGCTTTCTTT. The gene calls are TRBV7-2 and TRBJ1-1; D gene unclear. Between the trimmed V and J ends, which lost 3 bases and 0 bases, there was a span of 11 bases. Looked up from germline, CDR1 is SGHTA and CDR2 is FQGNSA. The CDR3 covers 15 residues.

Concerning this clone itself: The same CDR3 can be traced to other DNA sequences in this sample. The V call is TRBV6-1, the J call TRBJ1-2; TRBD1 matches at 10 bases. Germline V gene sequence: CDR1 MNHNS, CDR2 SASEGT. This CDR3 is 14 amino acids long. After removal of 3 bases from V and 5 bases from J, the junction contained 3 bases not matched to a gene. CDR3 in amino acids: CASSDRDRGYGYTF. CDR3 in DNA: TGTGCCAGCAGTGACCGGGACAGGGGTTATGGCTACACCTTC.

Here the CDR3 reads CASSQDFRGAGETQYF. The CDR3 nucleotides are TGCGCCAGCAGCCAAGATTTTCGGGGGGCGGGAGAGACCCAGTACTTC. The gene calls are TRBV4-3 and TRBJ2-5; tentatively, D is TRBD2 (7 bases). The CDR3 sequence is 16 residues long. Germline V gene sequence: CDR1 LGHNA, CDR2 YSLEER. V lost 0 bases and J lost 4, with 15 bases in between.

This clone has only one observation. The chain joins TRBV7-9 to TRBJ2-3, with 8 bases fitting TRBD1. Germline lookup yields CDR1 SEHNR and CDR2 FQNEAQ (reference sequence). V gave up 5 bases and J gave up 2 bases; unmatched junction bases: 3. The CDR3 totals 14 residues. CDR3 region: CASSTDRATDTQYF. The CDR3 nucleotides read TGTGCCAGCAGCACGGACAGGGCCACAGATACGCAGTATTTT.

This chain joins TRBV4-3 and TRBJ1-1; D gene ambiguous. Germline CDR1 is LGHNA and CDR2 is YSLEER. The CDR3 sequence is 16 residues long. V lost 0 bases and J 0 bases, leaving 11 bases between the germline ends. The CDR3 here is CASSQDWSGMNTEAFF. CDR3 in DNA: TGCGCCAGCAGCCAAGATTGGTCGGGGATGAACACTGAAGCTTTCTTT.

This rearrangement joins TRBV29-1 to TRBJ1-2, with D possibly being TRBD1 (5 bases). Germline CDR1 SQVTM, CDR2 ANQGSEA. The CDR3 is 13 residues long. V was trimmed by 0 bases and J by 8 bases, leaving 13 bases between them. The CDR3 sequence: CSVEERGEGGYTF. CDR3 nucleotide sequence: TGCAGCGTTGAAGAAAGGGGTGAAGGAGGCTACACCTTC.

In DNA, the CDR3 is TGTGCCAGTAGTTCGCCCCCCGGGACAGGGCCGAATCAGCCCCAGCATTTT. Translating gives CASSSPPGTGPNQPQHF. The chain combines TRBV19 with TRBJ1-5, with 9 bases that match TRBD1. V shed 5 bases and J 4 bases; nucleotides not matched to a gene: 12. The germline V gene encodes CDR1 LNHDA and CDR2 SQIVND (reference sequence). The CDR3 covers 17 residues.

As for this clone: An end of the junction differs from the germline gene, which may be a read error. This chain links TRBV2 with TRBJ2-1; 16 bases agree with TRBD2. The germline CDR1 and CDR2 sequences are SNHLY and FYNNEI. This CDR3 has 17 amino acids. CDR3 residues: CASRGTSGGASYNEQFF. CDR3 sequence (DNA): TGCGCCAGCAGGGGGACTAGCGGGGGGGCCTCCTACAATGAGCAGTTCTTC.

The CDR3 loop reads CASSSRTGGNTGELFF. As DNA, the CDR3 is TGTGCCAGTAGTTCCCGGACAGGGGGGAACACCGGGGAGCTGTTTTTT. The chain uses TRBV19 and TRBJ2-2; 10 nucleotides align to TRBD1. CDR3 size: 16 residues. From germline, CDR1 is LNHDA and CDR2 SQIVND (reference sequence). Trimming at V came to 5 bases and at J to 1 base, leaving 4 bases not matched to a gene.

The chain couples TRBV19 to TRBJ2-7; 8 bases agree with TRBD2. The CDR3 is 13 amino acids. Germline lookup yields CDR1 LNHDA and CDR2 SQIVND (reference sequence). The ends lost 1 base at V and 4 bases at J; junction bases unmatched: 0. Here the CDR3 DNA reads TGTGCCAGTAGTATAGCGGGAGGGTACGAGCAGTACTTC. Translation gives CASSIAGGYEQYF.

V is TRBV11-2 and J is TRBJ2-1; tentative D call: TRBD1 (6 bases). The CDR3 covers 15 residues. CDR1 and CDR2 (germline): SGHAT, FQNNGV. Trimming took off 3 bases at V and 9 bases at J, with 18 bases between the two ends. As DNA, the CDR3 is TGTGCCAGCAGCTTCGGACAGACCTATATGGGTGAGCAGTTCTTC. Its protein is CASSFGQTYMGEQFF.

In DNA form, the CDR3 reads TGCGCCAGCAGCCAAGACTGGACCGGGGAGCTGTTTTTT. Amino acid sequence: CASSQDWTGELFF. The chain links TRBV5-1 to TRBJ2-2; unclear D gene. The CDR3 totals 13 residues. CDR1 and CDR2 from the germline V gene are SGHRS and YFSETQ. V lost 4 bases to trimming and J lost 5 bases, with 9 bases between them.